This entry describes one T cell receptor (beta chain). Its antigen is currently unknown. Repertoires were generated with immunoSEQ multiplex PCR, while TCRdb's copy carries only in-frame clones and drops some. The sample includes about 73,000 clones, around 90% seen only once; the top ten take less than 5%. J gave up 0 bases and V 6 bases, and 4 bases lay outside the gene matches. The CDR3 has 15 residues. CDR1 MNHNS and CDR2 SASEGT come from the germline V gene. This entry comes from a study of graft-versus-host responses after intestinal transplantation. Overall study context: Each of the recipients got a multivisceral, liver-intestinal, or isolated intestinal transplant. Induction with anti-thymocyte globulin, then tacrolimus and steroids for three to four years, was given to all recipients.

Findings and caveats of the study: Declines in HvG clones occurring early post-transplant were associated with peak circulating GvH clone levels. In recipient marrow, GvH clones were found, and some appeared first in ileum or blood.

The sample consisted of unstimulated CD8+ T cells sorted from spleen or lymph node cells, taken before transplant. The clonotype comes from a human donor who was the organ donor for an intestinal transplant. The gene calls are TRBV6-1 and TRBJ2-7, with 11 bases identical to TRBD2. The DNA for the CDR3 is TGTGCCAGCAGCATAGCGGGGGGGAGCTCCTACGAGCAGTACGTC. It specifies CASSIAGGSSYEQYV.